A selection of T cell receptor beta chains follows, all from one sample in a study of cytomegalovirus exposure and HLA in healthy donors. Assay: immunoSEQ multiplex PCR; the TCRdb copy retains only in-frame clones and omits some. The table has around 300,000 clones, around 89% seen once; the top ten hold roughly 1%. Sequenced material: PBMCs. Receptor source: a woman between 18 and 30 years old in good health and CMV-seronegative. The CDR3 runs from the conserved cysteine through the conserved F or W. Each record gives: D gene, V gene, J gene, clone size, CDR3 DNA, CDR3 protein. A D gene is named only where the DNA matches it firmly. Only part of the rows carry a size: once, few, many, or a class if the clone is expanded.

>-|TRBV2|TRBJ1-2|few
TGTGCCAGCAGGTTGTATAGTGGCTACACCTTC
CASRLYSGYTF
>TRBD1|TRBV7-2|TRBJ2-3|-
TGTGCCAGCAGCTTAGTCCCCATGGGACAGGGGGCAGGAGATACGCAGTATTTT
CASSLVPMGQGAGDTQYF
>TRBD2|TRBV5-4|TRBJ2-3|-
TGTGCCAGCAGCTTGGCCGGAGCGGGAGGGCCGAGTAGTACGCAGTATTTT
CASSLAGAGGPSSTQYF
>-|TRBV28|TRBJ2-6|-
TGTGCCAGCAGTCACCCAAAGCCCACCCCGTGGGGGGCCAACGTCCTGACTTTC
CASSHPKPTPWGANVLTF
>-|TRBV2|TRBJ1-1|few
TGTGCCAGCGCGGGGCAGGGAAGAACTGAAGCTTTCTTT
CASAGQGRTEAFF
>-|TRBV6-4|TRBJ2-1|-
TGTGCCAGCAGTGATTCCAGCCGTGGTGCGGATGAGCAGTTCTTC
CASSDSSRGADEQFF
>-|TRBV2|TRBJ2-3|-
TGTGCCAGCACCGTACTAGCTGGCGCGCAGTATTTT
CASTVLAGAQYF
>-|TRBV7-2|TRBJ2-3|-
TGTGCCAGCCGAGCTGCGGATGCAGATACGCAGTATTTT
CASRAADADTQYF
>-|TRBV19|TRBJ1-5|-
TGTGCCAGTAGTATAGTCCGGGGAGCGTTGGACAATCAGCCCCAGCATTTT
CASSIVRGALDNQPQHF
>-|TRBV9|TRBJ2-1|-
TGTGCCAGCAGCCCCACTTACAATGAGCAGTTCTTC
CASSPTYNEQFF
>-|TRBV9|TRBJ2-2|-
TGTGCCAGCAGCGTAGGGGAACTAGCCCGTATCACCGGGGAGCTGTTTTTT
CASSVGELARITGELFF
>-|TRBV2|TRBJ1-2|once
TGTGCCAGCAGTGTGGACAACTACTATGGCTACACCTTC
CASSVDNYYGYTF
>-|TRBV28|TRBJ1-5|-
TGTGCCAGCAGTTTGGCGGTTGGCAATCAGCCCCAGCATTTT
CASSLAVGNQPQHF
>-|TRBV6-5|TRBJ1-1|-
TGTGCCAGCACCGAGGCAGGGTACACTGAAGCTTTCTTT
CASTEAGYTEAFF
>TRBD1|TRBV5-6|TRBJ1-5|-
TGTGCCAGCAGCTCGGACAGGGGCCAGCCCCAGCATTTT
CASSSDRGQPQHF
>-|TRBV6-5|TRBJ1-1|-
TGTGCCAGCAGTTACTCGGCACAGACGAACACTGAAGCTTTCTTT
CASSYSAQTNTEAFF
>-|TRBV6-6|TRBJ2-7|-
TGTGCCAGCAGTTACTCGACTAGAGAGTCGTACGAGCAGTACTTC
CASSYSTRESYEQYF
>-|TRBV7-2|TRBJ1-1|-
TGTGCCAGCAGCTTCGGTATGGAAGCTTTCTTT
CASSFGMEAFF
>-|TRBV10-2|TRBJ2-7|-
TGCGCCAGCAGGATGGGGACTCACTCCTCCTACGAGCAGTACTTC
CASRMGTHSSYEQYF
>TRBD2|TRBV9|TRBJ2-1|-
TGTGCCAGCAGCGGGACTAGCGGGAATATCTTCTTC
CASSGTSGNIFF
>-|TRBV29-1|TRBJ1-4|-
TGCAGCGTTTATCAGGGGCCTAATGAAAAACTGTTTTTT
CSVYQGPNEKLFF
>-|TRBV5-1|TRBJ2-7|-
TGCGCCAGCAGCTTGGGGCGGGTTACCTACGAGCAGTACTTC
CASSLGRVTYEQYF
>TRBD1|TRBV6-1|TRBJ2-3|-
TGTGCCAGCAGCGCCGGTCATGGGACAGGGGAGTATTTT
CASSAGHGTGEYF
>-|TRBV5-1|TRBJ1-6|-
TGCGCCAGCAGAGGGGGGGTGAGCTCCTATAATTCACCCCTCCACTTT
CASRGGVSSYNSPLHF
>TRBD1|TRBV9|TRBJ1-1|-
TGTGCCAGCAGCGACTGGACAGGGACCAACACTGAAGCTTTCTTT
CASSDWTGTNTEAFF
>-|TRBV28|TRBJ2-7|-
TGTGCCAGCAGTTTATCCCACAGGGCGTACGAGCAGTACTTC
CASSLSHRAYEQYF
>-|TRBV25-1|TRBJ1-5|-
TGTGCCAGCAGTGAGTCAGGGAATCAGCCCCAGCATTTT
CASSESGNQPQHF
>TRBD2|TRBV7-6|TRBJ2-3|-
TGTGCCAGCAGCTTACCGGGACTAGGCTCAGATACGCAGTATTTT
CASSLPGLGSDTQYF